The 24 T cell receptor beta chains below all came from one sample that was sequenced in a study of T cell changes during pregnancy in multiple sclerosis. The table came from immunoSEQ multiplex PCR; TCRdb's copy has only in-frame clones and leaves some out. The sample includes 70,000 to 100,000 clones, roughly 95% seen only once; the top ten take 1.2% to 1.5%. Here the sequenced sample was peripheral blood, taken in the third trimester of pregnancy. The receptor source for this set is a female donor in good health, enrolled as a control in a pregnancy study.

This clone has a single count. V and J are TRBV4-2 and TRBJ2-5, with 7 bases identical to TRBD2. The V gene's germline CDR1 is LGHNA and CDR2 YNFKEQ. V shed 4 bases and J 4 bases; nucleotides not matched to a gene: 9. The CDR3 is made up of 15 amino acids. For the CDR3, the DNA is TGTGCCAGCAGCCTCGCGACTAGCTCTTCAGAGACCCAGTACTTC. It codes for CASSLATSSSETQYF.

The CDR3 DNA sequence: TGTGCCAGCAGCCCAACCGGACAGGGACGATCCTACGAGCAGTACTTC. It translates to CASSPTGQGRSYEQYF. V and J are TRBV28 and TRBJ2-7; 8 positions agree with TRBD1. Per the germline V gene, CDR1 is MDHEN and CDR2 is SYDVKM. The ends lost 6 bases at V and 1 base at J; junction bases unmatched: 11. The CDR3 has 16 amino acids. Full variable domain (outside the CDR3, taken from reference TRBV28 and TRBJ2-7): DVKVTQSSRYLVKRTGEKVFLECVQDMDHENMFWYRQDPGLGLRLIYFSYDVKMKEKGDIPEGYSVSREKKERFSLILESASTNQTSMYLCASSPTGQGRSYEQYFGPGTRLTVT.

The rearrangement uses TRBV5-1 and TRBJ2-7, with D perhaps matching TRBD2 (6 bases). V gave up 7 bases and J gave up 4 bases, with 9 bases separating them. Germline loops: CDR1 SGHRS, CDR2 YFSETQ. The CDR3 loop spans 11 amino acids. CDR3 loop: CASAAGYEQYF. CDR3 DNA: TGCGCCAGCGCAGCGGGTTACGAGCAGTACTTC.

The chain carries TRBV28 and TRBJ1-4, with a tentative D call TRBD1 (6 bases). CDR1 and CDR2 (germline): MDHEN, SYDVKM. Trimming left V 6 bases short and J 0 bases short, with 11 bases between. The CDR3 has 15 residues. The CDR3 reads CASSSSGATNEKLFF. The CDR3 region has the DNA TGTGCCAGCAGCAGCTCAGGGGCAACTAATGAAAAACTGTTTTTT.

This chain links TRBV2 with TRBJ2-7; D perhaps matches TRBD1 (5 bases). V dropped 3 bases and J dropped 0 bases, with 12 bases sitting between them. CDR1 and CDR2 (germline): SNHLY, FYNNEI. CDR3 length: 15 residues. CDR3 sequence reads: CASSDPGSSSYEQYF. CDR3 DNA: TGTGCCAGCAGTGACCCAGGGTCAAGCTCCTACGAGCAGTACTTC.

The chain joins TRBV6-6 to TRBJ2-3; TRBD2 matches 8 bases. V lost 6 bases and J lost 12; bases outside the gene matches: 14. CDR3 length equals 14 residues. The germline V gene has CDR1 MNHNY and CDR2 SVGAGI (reference sequence). In DNA, the CDR3 is TGTGCCAGCAGACCCTCTTATAGCGGGAAAAACCAGTATTTT. This encodes CASRPSYSGKNQYF.

The table lists this clone with a count of one. The J gene is TRBJ1-2, the V gene TRBV5-4; 9 bases agree with TRBD1. This CDR3 comprises 15 residues. Germline V gene lookup returns CDR1 SGHNT and CDR2 YYREEE (reference sequence). Unmatched junction bases numbered 10, after V lost 4 bases and J lost 6 bases. This CDR3 is CASSPGGTGNDGYTF. CDR3 DNA: TGTGCCAGCAGCCCGGGTGGGACAGGGAATGATGGCTACACCTTC. Full variable domain (missing parts from reference TRBV5-4 and TRBJ1-2): ETGVTQSPTHLIKTRGQQVTLRCSSQSGHNTVSWYQQALGQGPQFIFQYYREEENGRGNFPPRFSGLQFPNYSSELNVNALELDDSALYLCASSPGGTGNDGYTFGSGTRLTVV.

V gene TRBV11-2 combines with J gene TRBJ2-1; TRBD2 matches at 7 bases. The junction had 12 bases not matched to a gene; V was cut back by 1 base and J by 3 bases. Germline values: CDR1 SGHAT, CDR2 FQNNGV. The CDR3 has 18 amino acids. The CDR3 is CASSLGWASGRLYNEQFF. DNA of the CDR3: TGTGCCAGCAGCTTAGGCTGGGCTAGCGGTCGTCTCTACAATGAGCAGTTCTTC.

This rearrangement joins TRBV5-6 to TRBJ2-3, with 8 bases matching TRBD1. V shed 2 bases, J shed 4 bases, and the junction held 3 bases outside the gene matches. This CDR3 region has 14 residues. Germline CDR1 reads SGHDT; CDR2 reads YYEEEE. CDR3 DNA sequence: TGTGCCAGCAGCTTTGACAGGGGTTCAGATACGCAGTATTTT. Its protein product is CASSFDRGSDTQYF.

The rearrangement links TRBV6-6 to TRBJ1-2; 9 bases align to TRBD1. Germline lookup yields CDR1 MNHNY and CDR2 SVGAGI (reference sequence). Germline trimming cut 4 bases from V and 8 bases from J; bases unmatched to any gene: 11. CDR3 size: 15 residues. The CDR3: CASSSHQDRGEGYTF. The CDR3 coding sequence is TGTGCCAGCAGTTCACACCAGGACAGGGGAGAAGGCTACACCTTC.

V usage is TRBV19 and J usage is TRBJ1-2, with D tentatively TRBD1 (6 bases). V lost 8 bases and J lost 8, with 21 bases in between. The germline gives CDR1 LNHDA, CDR2 SQIVND (reference sequence). The CDR3 contains 14 residues. The CDR3, as DNA: TGTGCCAGTCTCCATCAGGACAGAAAGGCGGGCTACACCTTC. As protein: CASLHQDRKAGYTF. The complete variable domain, with remaining parts taken from reference TRBV19 and TRBJ1-2, reads DGGITQSPKYLFRKEGQNVTLSCEQNLNHDAMYWYRQDPGQGLRLIYYSQIVNDFQKGDIAEGYSVSREKKESFPLTVTSAQKNPTAFYLCASLHQDRKAGYTFGSGTRLTVV.

The chain employs TRBV7-9 and TRBJ2-7; D ambiguous. V shed 2 bases and J shed 2 bases, with 10 bases lying between them. Germline V lookup: CDR1 SEHNR, CDR2 FQNEAQ (reference sequence). The CDR3 is made up of 14 amino acids. The CDR3 nucleotides read TGTGCCAGCAGCTTATCCGCGATGGCCTACGAGCAGTACTTC. Its translation: CASSLSAMAYEQYF.

The chain employs TRBV6-5 and TRBJ2-7; the match to TRBD1 covers 8 bases. The CDR3 has 15 amino acids. Trimming at V came to 5 bases and at J to 3 bases, leaving 9 bases not matched to a gene. Germline CDR1 is MNHEY and CDR2 is SVGAGI. The CDR3 coding sequence is TGTGCCAGCAGTAGACAGGGGCACGCGCTCTACGAGCAGTACTTC. Its translation: CASSRQGHALYEQYF.

The genes are TRBV6-4 and TRBJ2-1; unclear D gene. CDR1 and CDR2 from the germline V gene are MRHNA and SNTAGT. Deletions cut 3 bases from V and 5 bases from J, with 8 bases between. There are 13 residues in the CDR3. The CDR3 nucleotides read TGTGCCAGCAGTGATGCGACACACAATGAGCAGTTCTTC. Its protein is CASSDATHNEQFF.

On this clone itself: Germline and junction disagree at one end, which may indicate a read error. The chain combines TRBV28 with TRBJ1-1, with 8 bases fitting TRBD1. The CDR3 runs to 14 residues. Germline assignment: CDR1 MDHEN and CDR2 SYDVKM. CDR3 nucleotide sequence: TGTGCCAGCAGTTTCGACGGACAGGGACATCTCTCTAGCTTT. Protein product: CASSFDGQGHLSSF.

The chain uses TRBV2 and TRBJ2-1; 8 nucleotides match TRBD2. The V gene's germline CDR1 is SNHLY and CDR2 FYNNEI. V gave up 5 bases and J gave up 3 bases; unmatched junction bases: 6. The CDR3 sequence is 15 residues long. The CDR3 protein is CASSRSGSGYNEQFF. The CDR3 region has the DNA TGTGCCAGCAGTCGAAGCGGGAGCGGCTACAATGAGCAGTTCTTC.

This clone was seen a few times. The J gene is TRBJ1-5, the V gene TRBV19, with D perhaps matching TRBD1 (5 bases). Germline V gene lookup returns CDR1 LNHDA and CDR2 SQIVND (reference sequence). The CDR3 runs to 16 residues. V was pared by 7 bases and J by 1 base, with 17 bases between. CDR3: CASTNAGILSNQPQHF. The CDR3 DNA sequence: TGTGCCAGTACCAACGCAGGGATATTGAGCAATCAGCCCCAGCATTTT. The full variable domain, rest sourced from reference TRBV19 and TRBJ1-5, is DGGITQSPKYLFRKEGQNVTLSCEQNLNHDAMYWYRQDPGQGLRLIYYSQIVNDFQKGDIAEGYSVSREKKESFPLTVTSAQKNPTAFYLCASTNAGILSNQPQHFGDGTRLSIL.

The chain carries TRBV19 and TRBJ2-6; a weak D match, TRBD2 (6 bases). V shed 11 bases and J shed 0 bases, with 8 bases lying between them. The germline V gene has CDR1 LNHDA and CDR2 SQIVND (reference sequence). CDR3 length equals 13 residues. CDR3 sequence (DNA): TGTGCCTCAGCGGGCTCTGGGGCCAACGTCCTGACTTTC. It specifies CASAGSGANVLTF.

The chain recombines TRBV5-4 with TRBJ2-1, with 10 positions matching TRBD2. This CDR3 is built from 16 residues. Trimming removed 4 bases from V and 5 bases from J; junction bases left unmatched: 9. Germline lookup yields CDR1 SGHNT and CDR2 YYREEE (reference sequence). As DNA, the CDR3 is TGTGCCAGCAGCGGAGGAACTAGCGGGACCCACAATGAGCAGTTCTTC. Translation: CASSGGTSGTHNEQFF. Together with reference TRBV5-4 and TRBJ2-1, the CDR3 gives the full variable domain: ETGVTQSPTHLIKTRGQQVTLRCSSQSGHNTVSWYQQALGQGPQFIFQYYREEENGRGNFPPRFSGLQFPNYSSELNVNALELDDSALYLCASSGGTSGTHNEQFFGPGTRLTVL.

V and J are TRBV15 and TRBJ2-7; the D gene is possibly TRBD1 (6 bases). V was cut by 3 bases and J by 7 bases, with 16 bases left in between. Germline V CDR1 and CDR2: LNHNV, YYDKDF (reference sequence). CDR3 length: 14 residues. This CDR3 is CATSSDTTGGEQYF. CDR3 in DNA: TGTGCCACCAGCAGTGATACGACAGGAGGTGAGCAGTACTTC.

The chain links TRBV5-1 to TRBJ2-5, with D possibly being TRBD1 (5 bases). With 6 bases removed from V and 2 bases from J, the gap between germline ends came to 11 bases. Germline CDR1 and CDR2: SGHRS and YFSETQ. The CDR3 has 13 amino acids. The CDR3 reads CASTEDNQETQYF. The CDR3 DNA reads TGCGCCAGCACAGAGGACAATCAAGAGACCCAGTACTTC.

The chain carries TRBV2 and TRBJ1-2; 8 bases line up with TRBD1. The CDR3 loop spans 14 amino acids. With V trimmed by 6 bases and J by 5 bases, 8 bases remained unmatched. From germline, CDR1 is SNHLY and CDR2 FYNNEI. For the CDR3, the DNA is TGTGCCAGCAGCAGGACAGGGACGAGGTATGGCTACACCTTC. It specifies CASSRTGTRYGYTF.

The CDR3 protein is CASSFSGSGTDTQYF. CDR3 in DNA: TGTGCCAGCAGCTTTAGCGGGAGCGGCACAGATACGCAGTATTTT. The rearrangement joins TRBV5-5 to TRBJ2-3, with 9 bases aligning to TRBD2. Germline CDR1 SGHKS, CDR2 YYEKEE (reference sequence). The CDR3 loop spans 15 amino acids. V was pared by 2 bases and J by 1 base, with 2 bases of the junction left unmatched.

The chain carries TRBV28 and TRBJ2-5; 8 nucleotides match TRBD1. The CDR3 spans 13 residues. With 6 bases clipped from V and 4 bases from J, the junction kept 4 bases outside the gene matches. Germline loops: CDR1 MDHEN, CDR2 SYDVKM. CDR3 region: CASRGQGRETQYF. The CDR3, as DNA: TGTGCCAGCAGAGGACAGGGACGAGAGACCCAGTACTTC. Full variable domain (outside the CDR3, taken from reference TRBV28 and TRBJ2-5): DVKVTQSSRYLVKRTGEKVFLECVQDMDHENMFWYRQDPGLGLRLIYFSYDVKMKEKGDIPEGYSVSREKKERFSLILESASTNQTSMYLCASRGQGRETQYFGPGTRLLVL.